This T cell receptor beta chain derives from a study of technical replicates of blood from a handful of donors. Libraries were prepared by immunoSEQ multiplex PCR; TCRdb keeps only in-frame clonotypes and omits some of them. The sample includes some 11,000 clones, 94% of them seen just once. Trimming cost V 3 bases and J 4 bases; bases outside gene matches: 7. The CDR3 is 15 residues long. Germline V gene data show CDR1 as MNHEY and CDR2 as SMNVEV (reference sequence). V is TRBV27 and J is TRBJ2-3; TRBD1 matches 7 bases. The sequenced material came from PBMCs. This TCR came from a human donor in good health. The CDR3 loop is CASSFRRQGPDTQYF. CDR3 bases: TGTGCCAGCAGTTTCAGACGACAGGGACCAGATACGCAGTATTTT.